These 15 T cell receptor beta chains were all obtained from the same sample, sequenced in a study of blood T cells in healthy people across ages (dated by TCRdb to the mid-2010s). Libraries were constructed by 5' RACE. Reads for this sample came from an Illumina HiSeq 2500. A second PCR of about 6 to 11 cycles was run with a J-beta primer mix and a sample-barcoded 5' primer. TCRdb itself trimmed the public reads at Q25 with fastp, ran MiXCR and retained productive beta chains. Rows with a matching CDR3 protein are joined into one entry that keeps the most common DNA and genes. This sample comprises 1.5 million to 2 million distinct CDR3 sequences, just under 50% of them detected only once. The ten top clones hold approximately 2.1% of the sample. Sequencing was done on a sample of blood. Every receptor here comes from a woman in her forties in good health.

In its sample, this clonotype was seen a few times. The chain combines TRBV18 with TRBJ2-7, with 10 nucleotides matching TRBD1. V trimming: 6 bases; J trimming: 4 bases; junction bases outside the gene matches: 18. In germline, CDR1 is KGHSH, CDR2 LQKENI. There are 18 residues in the CDR3. CDR3 bases: TGTGCCAGCTCTCCATATACCGGGACAGGGGTAACGAAATACGAGCAGTACTTC. It encodes CASSPYTGTGVTKYEQYF.

The chain employs TRBV6-2 or TRBV6-3 and TRBJ2-5; possibly TRBD1 or TRBD2 for D (5 bases each). The length of the CDR3 is 15 residues. V shed 4 bases and J shed 5 bases, with 17 bases lying between them. From germline, CDR1 is MNHEY and CDR2 SVGEGT. CDR3 sequence: CASSSHGTLKETQYF. The CDR3 region has the DNA TGTGCCAGCAGTTCCCACGGGACCCTAAAGGAGACCCAGTACTTC.

This clonotype was counted between two and nine times. The chain links TRBV29-1 to TRBJ2-5, with 9 nucleotides matching TRBD2. The CDR3 runs to 17 residues. Germline V lookup: CDR1 SQVTM, CDR2 ANQGSEA. Trimming at V came to 6 bases and at J to 2 bases, leaving 16 bases not matched to a gene. This chain's CDR3 is CSVVPKLAGGRQETQYF. The CDR3 nucleotides are TGCAGCGTCGTACCCAAGCTTGCGGGGGGGAGACAAGAGACCCAGTACTTC.

The rearrangement links TRBV10-3 to TRBJ2-3; 11 bases fit TRBD1. Germline lookup yields CDR1 ENHRY and CDR2 SYGVKD. The J segment lost 10 bases and the V segment lost 3 bases, leaving 6 bases of the junction unmatched. The CDR3 consists of 14 residues. The CDR3 here is CAISEGDRGNPQYF. The CDR3 nucleotides are TGTGCCATCAGTGAAGGGGACAGGGGGAACCCGCAGTATTTT.

This clonotype showed up just a few times. As DNA, the CDR3 is TGTGCCAGCAGTTTTCCGGGACAGGGTGTCCCCTACAATGAGCAGTTCTTC. Residues: CASSFPGQGVPYNEQFF. The rearrangement links TRBV27 to TRBJ2-1, with 9 bases identical to TRBD1. Germline CDR1 reads MNHEY; CDR2 reads SMNVEV (reference sequence). There are 17 residues in the CDR3. Germline trimming cut 3 bases from V and 2 bases from J; bases unmatched to any gene: 8.

The table lists this clonotype with a few counts. This chain connects TRBV24-1 to TRBJ2-3, with D perhaps matching TRBD1 (5 bases). The germline gives CDR1 KGHDR, CDR2 SFDVKD. This CDR3 region has 16 residues. V was clipped by 3 bases and J by 3 bases, with 15 bases between them. The CDR3: CATSDTGQGETDTQYF. CDR3 in DNA: TGTGCCACCAGTGATACCGGTCAGGGCGAAACAGATACGCAGTATTTT.

The rearrangement uses TRBV5-1 and TRBJ1-2; the D gene is possibly TRBD1 (5 bases). Per germline, CDR1 SGHRS and CDR2 YFSETQ. CDR3 length: 14 amino acids. Trimming removed 5 bases at V and 1 base at J, with 12 bases between. CDR3 DNA sequence: TGCGCCAGCAGGGGGGAGAATAATAACTATGGCTACACCTTC. This sequence encodes CASRGENNNYGYTF.

The chain combines TRBV15 with TRBJ2-1; 8 bases agree with TRBD2. Germline V gives CDR1 LNHNV, CDR2 YYDKDF (reference sequence). This CDR3 spans 16 amino acids. J gave up 8 bases and V 2 bases, and 11 bases lay outside the gene matches. CDR3 bases: TGTGCCACCAGCAGATCCCCGGGACTAGTAGCGGATGAGCAGTTCTTC. Its translation is CATSRSPGLVADEQFF.

V gene TRBV4-2 combines with J gene TRBJ1-4; 7 nucleotides line up with TRBD1. CDR3 size: 15 residues. Trimming at V came to 3 bases and at J to 3 bases, leaving 4 bases not matched to a gene. Germline V gives CDR1 LGHNA, CDR2 YNFKEQ. CDR3 in amino acids: CASSQPQGPNEKLFF. DNA of the CDR3: TGTGCCAGCAGCCAGCCACAGGGGCCTAATGAAAAACTGTTTTTT.

This clonotype was seen more than once but under ten times. This sequence joins TRBV20-1 and TRBJ1-2, with 10 bases aligning to TRBD1. The V segment lost 6 bases and the J segment 8 bases; nucleotides outside the gene matches: 12. Germline loops: CDR1 DFQATT, CDR2 SNEGSKA (reference sequence). CDR3 length: 14 residues. CDR3 sequence: CSALPRDRGNGYTF. The DNA of the CDR3 is TGCAGTGCCTTACCCAGGGACAGGGGAAACGGCTACACCTTC.

The rearrangement uses TRBV15 and TRBJ2-4; 7 positions agree with TRBD1. The CDR3 is made up of 12 amino acids. Germline-derived CDR1 and CDR2 are LNHNV and YYDKDF (reference sequence). Trimming cost V 8 bases and J 13 bases; bases outside gene matches: 11. The CDR3 spells CATRQGQGEQYF. The CDR3 region has the DNA TGTGCCACCCGACAGGGTCAAGGGGAGCAGTACTTC.

This clonotype showed up just a few times. The chain recombines TRBV7-9 with TRBJ2-3; D remains unclear. The CDR3 is made up of 14 amino acids. Trimming took off 1 base at V and 6 bases at J, with 11 bases between the two ends. Per germline, CDR1 SEHNR and CDR2 FQNEAQ (reference sequence). CDR3 DNA sequence: TGTGCCAGCAGCTTAGTAGAGCCTGTGGATACGCAGTATTTT. This sequence encodes CASSLVEPVDTQYF.

V gene TRBV2 combines with J gene TRBJ1-5, with 8 positions matching TRBD1. The germline V gene has CDR1 SNHLY and CDR2 FYNNEI. The CDR3 totals 13 residues. Unmatched junction bases numbered 4, after V lost 6 bases and J lost 6 bases. CDR3 coding DNA: TGTGCCAGCAGGGGACAGGCGGTTCAGCCCCAGCATTTT. This gives the protein CASRGQAVQPQHF.

The CDR3: CSARECGDVYEQYF. The DNA for the CDR3 is TGCAGTGCTAGAGAATGTGGGGATGTCTACGAGCAGTACTTC. The V call is TRBV20-1, the J call TRBJ2-4; D not certain. The end of the DNA aligns better with TRBJ2-7, so the J call may be wrong. The CDR3 spans 14 residues. Germline V CDR1 and CDR2: DFQATT, SNEGSKA (reference sequence).

This chain links TRBV13 with TRBJ2-1; 7 bases are shared with TRBD2. Germline CDR1 is PRHDT and CDR2 is FYEKMQ (reference sequence). The CDR3 totals 14 residues. J lost 7 bases, V lost 1 base, and 4 bases had no gene match. This chain's CDR3 is CASSLELATNEQFF. The CDR3 DNA is TGTGCCAGCAGCTTAGAACTAGCGACGAATGAGCAGTTCTTC.